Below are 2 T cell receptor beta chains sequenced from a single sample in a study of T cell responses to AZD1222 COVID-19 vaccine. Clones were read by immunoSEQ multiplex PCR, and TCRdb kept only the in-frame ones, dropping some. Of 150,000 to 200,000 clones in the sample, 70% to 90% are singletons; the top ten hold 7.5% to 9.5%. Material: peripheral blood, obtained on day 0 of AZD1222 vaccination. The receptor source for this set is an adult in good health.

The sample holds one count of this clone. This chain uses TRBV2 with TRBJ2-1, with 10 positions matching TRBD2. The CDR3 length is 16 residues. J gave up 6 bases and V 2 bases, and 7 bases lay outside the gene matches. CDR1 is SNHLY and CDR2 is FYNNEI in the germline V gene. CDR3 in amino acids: CASSERLAGDRNEQFF. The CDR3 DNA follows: TGTGCCAGCAGTGAACGGCTAGCGGGGGACCGCAATGAGCAGTTCTTC. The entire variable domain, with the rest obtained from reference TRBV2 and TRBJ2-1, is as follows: EPEVTQTPSHQVTQMGQEVILRCVPISNHLYFYWYRQILGQKVEFLVSFYNNEISEKSEIFDDQFSVERPDGSNFTLKIRSTKLEDSAMYFCASSERLAGDRNEQFFGPGTRLTVL.

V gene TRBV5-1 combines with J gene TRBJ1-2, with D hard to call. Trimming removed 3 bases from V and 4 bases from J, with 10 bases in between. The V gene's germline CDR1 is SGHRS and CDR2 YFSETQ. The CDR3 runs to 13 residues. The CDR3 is CASSYTESYGYTF. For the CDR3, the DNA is TGCGCCAGCAGCTACACAGAAAGCTATGGCTACACCTTC.